This T cell receptor beta chain came from a study of cytomegalovirus exposure and HLA in healthy donors. The study's findings and limits: For most TCR beta V segments, an earlier analysis put the productive rate at about 90% or about 30% of the time. Further analysis was carried out later, and it showed several of the most significant clusters appearing linked to common viral pathogens. Analyses of presence and absence presupposed an approximately uniform sequencing depth across donors.

J lost 0 bases, V lost 4 bases, and 10 bases had no gene match. The CDR3 consists of 17 residues. Germline V lookup: CDR1 KGHSH, CDR2 LQKENI. Amplification used 60 Vbeta primers and 13 Jbeta primers. Repertoires were generated with immunoSEQ multiplex PCR, while TCRdb's copy carries only in-frame clones and drops some. The sample comprises roughly 130,000 clones, around three quarters of which are singletons, and 1% rests with the top ten. About this clone itself: What it binds is not known.

The specimen was PBMCs. The source of this sequence is a man aged 35 to 55 in good health and CMV-seronegative. The rearrangement links TRBV18 to TRBJ1-1, with 8 bases aligning to TRBD1. The CDR3 sequence: CASSRFRDRRMNTEAFF. CDR3 nucleotides: TGTGCCAGCTCACGCTTCCGGGACAGGCGCATGAACACTGAAGCTTTCTTT.